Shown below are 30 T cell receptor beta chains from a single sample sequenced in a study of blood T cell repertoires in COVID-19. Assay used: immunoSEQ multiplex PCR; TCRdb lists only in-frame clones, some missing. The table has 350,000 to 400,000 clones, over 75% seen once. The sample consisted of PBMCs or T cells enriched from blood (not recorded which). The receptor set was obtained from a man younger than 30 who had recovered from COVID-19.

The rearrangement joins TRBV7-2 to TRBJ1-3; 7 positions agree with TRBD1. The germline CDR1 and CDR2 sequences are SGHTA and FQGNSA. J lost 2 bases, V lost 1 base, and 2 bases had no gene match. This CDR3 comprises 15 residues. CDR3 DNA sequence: TGTGCCAGCAGCTTAGACACAGGGGCTGGAAACACCATATATTTT. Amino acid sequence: CASSLDTGAGNTIYF.

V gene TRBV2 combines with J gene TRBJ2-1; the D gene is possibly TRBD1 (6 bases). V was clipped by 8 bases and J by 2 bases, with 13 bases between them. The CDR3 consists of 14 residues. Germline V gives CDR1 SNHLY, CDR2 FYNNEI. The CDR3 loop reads CASSGWTAYNEQFF. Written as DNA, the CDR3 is TGTGCCAGCTCGGGGTGGACAGCCTACAATGAGCAGTTCTTC. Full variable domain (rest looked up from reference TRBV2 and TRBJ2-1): EPEVTQTPSHQVTQMGQEVILRCVPISNHLYFYWYRQILGQKVEFLVSFYNNEISEKSEIFDDQFSVERPDGSNFTLKIRSTKLEDSAMYFCASSGWTAYNEQFFGPGTRLTVL.

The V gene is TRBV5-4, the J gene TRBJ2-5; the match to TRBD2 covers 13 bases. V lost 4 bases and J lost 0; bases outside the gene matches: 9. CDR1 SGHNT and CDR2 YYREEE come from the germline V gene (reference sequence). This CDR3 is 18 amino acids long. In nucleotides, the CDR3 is TGTGCCAGCAGCAGGACTAGCGGGGGCCCTATCTACCAAGAGACCCAGTACTTC. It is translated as CASSRTSGGPIYQETQYF.

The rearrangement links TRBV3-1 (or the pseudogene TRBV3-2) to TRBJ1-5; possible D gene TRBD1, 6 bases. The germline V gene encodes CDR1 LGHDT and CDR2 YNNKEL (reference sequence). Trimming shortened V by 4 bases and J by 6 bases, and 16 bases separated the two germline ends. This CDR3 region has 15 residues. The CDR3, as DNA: TGTGCCAGCAGCCCCGCCGGGGGGCCTGGTCAGCCCCAGCATTTT. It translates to CASSPAGGPGQPQHF.

The CDR3 DNA follows: TGTGCCAGCAGCCTGAGGAAGAGACTAACCACAGATACGCAGTATTTT. This translates into CASSLRKRLTTDTQYF. V is TRBV7-2 and J is TRBJ2-3; weak D call: TRBD2 (5 bases). Germline CDR1 is SGHTA and CDR2 is FQGNSA. This CDR3 contains 16 residues. V was clipped by 5 bases and J by 2 bases, with 17 bases between them.

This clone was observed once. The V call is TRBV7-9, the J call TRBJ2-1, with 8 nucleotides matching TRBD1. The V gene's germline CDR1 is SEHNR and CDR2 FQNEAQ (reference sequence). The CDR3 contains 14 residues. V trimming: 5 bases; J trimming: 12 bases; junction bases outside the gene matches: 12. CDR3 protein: CASSPRPSGTGQFF. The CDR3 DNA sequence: TGTGCCAGCAGCCCCCGCCCGAGTGGGACAGGGCAGTTCTTC.

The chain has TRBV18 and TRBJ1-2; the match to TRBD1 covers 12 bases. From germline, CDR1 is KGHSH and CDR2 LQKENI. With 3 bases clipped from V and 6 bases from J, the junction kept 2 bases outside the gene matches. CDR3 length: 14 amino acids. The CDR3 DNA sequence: TGTGCCAGCTCACCCGGGACAGGGGGCGATGGCTACACCTTC. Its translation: CASSPGTGGDGYTF. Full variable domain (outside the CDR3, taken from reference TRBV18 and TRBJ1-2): NAGVMQNPRHLVRRRGQEARLRCSPMKGHSHVYWYRQLPEEGLKFMVYLQKENIIDESGMPKERFSAEFPKEGPSILRIQQVVRGDSAAYFCASSPGTGGDGYTFGSGTRLTVV.

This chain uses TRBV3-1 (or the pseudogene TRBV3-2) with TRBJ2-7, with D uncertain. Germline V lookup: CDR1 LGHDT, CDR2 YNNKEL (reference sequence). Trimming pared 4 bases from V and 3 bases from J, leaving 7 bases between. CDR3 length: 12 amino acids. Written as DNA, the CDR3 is TGTGCCAGCAGCCGGAACAGCTACGAGCAGTACTTC. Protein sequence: CASSRNSYEQYF.

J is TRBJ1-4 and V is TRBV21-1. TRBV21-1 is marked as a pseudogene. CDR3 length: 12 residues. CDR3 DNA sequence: TGTGCCAGCAGCAAAGCGCGGGAAAAACTGTTTTTT. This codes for CASSKAREKLFF.

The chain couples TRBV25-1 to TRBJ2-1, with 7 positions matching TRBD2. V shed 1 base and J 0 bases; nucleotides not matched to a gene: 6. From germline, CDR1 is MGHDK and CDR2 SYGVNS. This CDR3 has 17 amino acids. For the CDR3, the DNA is TGTGCCAGCAGTGAATCTAGCCTAGCGGACTCCTACAATGAGCAGTTCTTC. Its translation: CASSESSLADSYNEQFF.

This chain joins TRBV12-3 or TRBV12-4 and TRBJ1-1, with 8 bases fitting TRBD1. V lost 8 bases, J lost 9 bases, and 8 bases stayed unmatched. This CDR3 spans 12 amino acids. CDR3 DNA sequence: TGTGCCAGCTTCGATCAGGGGGCGAAAGCTTTCTTT. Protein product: CASFDQGAKAFF.

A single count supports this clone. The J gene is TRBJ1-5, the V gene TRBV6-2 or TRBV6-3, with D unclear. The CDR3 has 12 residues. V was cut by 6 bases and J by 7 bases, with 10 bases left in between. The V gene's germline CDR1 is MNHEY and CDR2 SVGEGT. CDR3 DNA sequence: TGTGCCAGCAGCTCGGTGCCCCAGCCCCAGCATTTT. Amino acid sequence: CASSSVPQPQHF.

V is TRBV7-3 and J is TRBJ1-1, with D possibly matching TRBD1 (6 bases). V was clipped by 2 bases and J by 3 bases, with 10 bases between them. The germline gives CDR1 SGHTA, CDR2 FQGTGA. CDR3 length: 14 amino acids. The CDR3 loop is CASSLQQGHTEAFF. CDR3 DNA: TGTGCCAGCAGCTTACAACAGGGCCACACTGAAGCTTTCTTT.

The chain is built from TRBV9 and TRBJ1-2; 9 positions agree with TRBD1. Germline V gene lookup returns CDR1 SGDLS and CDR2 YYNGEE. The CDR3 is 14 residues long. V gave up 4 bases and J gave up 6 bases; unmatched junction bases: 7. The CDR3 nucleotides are TGTGCCAGCAGCCCACGGGACAGGGTCCATGGCTACACCTTC. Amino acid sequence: CASSPRDRVHGYTF.

CDR3 coding DNA: TGTGCCAGCAGCCCAGAGTCGTCTAGCTACAATGAGCAGTTCTTC. Amino acids: CASSPESSSYNEQFF. The J gene is TRBJ2-1, the V gene TRBV7-3; D gene unclear. This CDR3 contains 15 residues. The V end was cut by 5 bases, the J end by 3 bases, with 14 bases between. Germline assignment: CDR1 SGHTA and CDR2 FQGTGA.

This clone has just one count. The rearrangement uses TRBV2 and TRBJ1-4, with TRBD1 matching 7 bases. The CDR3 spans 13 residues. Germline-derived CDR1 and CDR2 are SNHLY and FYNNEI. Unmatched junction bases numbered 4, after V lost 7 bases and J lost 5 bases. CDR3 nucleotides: TGTGCCAGCATGGGACAGCCCAATGAAAAACTGTTTTTT. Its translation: CASMGQPNEKLFF.

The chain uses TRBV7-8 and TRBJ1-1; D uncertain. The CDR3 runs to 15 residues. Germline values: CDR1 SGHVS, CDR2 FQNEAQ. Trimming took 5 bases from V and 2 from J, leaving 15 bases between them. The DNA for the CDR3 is TGTGCCAGCAGCCCCAATGCGGGTTCCAACACTGAAGCTTTCTTT. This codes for CASSPNAGSNTEAFF.

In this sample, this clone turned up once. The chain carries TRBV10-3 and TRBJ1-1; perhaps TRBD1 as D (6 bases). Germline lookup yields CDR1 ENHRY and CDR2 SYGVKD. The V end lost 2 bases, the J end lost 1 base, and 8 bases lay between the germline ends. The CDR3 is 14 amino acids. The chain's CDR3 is CAISEGQRNTEAFF. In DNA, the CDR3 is TGTGCCATCAGTGAGGGACAGAGGAACACTGAAGCTTTCTTT.

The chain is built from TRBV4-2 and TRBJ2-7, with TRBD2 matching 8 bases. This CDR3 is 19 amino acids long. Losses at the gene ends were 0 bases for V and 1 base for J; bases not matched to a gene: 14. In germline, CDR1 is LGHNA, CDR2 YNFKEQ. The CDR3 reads CASSQDLGVGGRLSYEQYF. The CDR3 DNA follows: TGTGCCAGCAGCCAAGATCTTGGAGTAGGCGGGAGGCTATCCTACGAGCAGTACTTC.

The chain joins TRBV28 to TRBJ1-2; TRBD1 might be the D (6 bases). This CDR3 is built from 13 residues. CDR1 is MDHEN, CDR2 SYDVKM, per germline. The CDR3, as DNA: TGTGCTCACTCTTCCGGGACATTCTATGGCTACACCTTC. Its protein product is CAHSSGTFYGYTF.

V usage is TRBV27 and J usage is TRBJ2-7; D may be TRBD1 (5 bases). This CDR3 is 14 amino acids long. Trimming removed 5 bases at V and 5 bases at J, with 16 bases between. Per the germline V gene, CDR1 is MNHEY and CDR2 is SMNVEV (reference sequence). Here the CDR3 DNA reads TGTGCCAGCAGTACCCCCGGACAAGTCCACGAGCAGTACTTC. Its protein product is CASSTPGQVHEQYF.

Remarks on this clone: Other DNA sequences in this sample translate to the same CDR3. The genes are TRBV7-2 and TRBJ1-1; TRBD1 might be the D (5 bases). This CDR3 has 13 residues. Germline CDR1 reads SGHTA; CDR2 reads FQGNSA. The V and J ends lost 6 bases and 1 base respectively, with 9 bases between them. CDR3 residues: CASRGQANTEAFF. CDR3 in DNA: TGTGCCAGCAGGGGGCAGGCGAACACTGAAGCTTTCTTT.

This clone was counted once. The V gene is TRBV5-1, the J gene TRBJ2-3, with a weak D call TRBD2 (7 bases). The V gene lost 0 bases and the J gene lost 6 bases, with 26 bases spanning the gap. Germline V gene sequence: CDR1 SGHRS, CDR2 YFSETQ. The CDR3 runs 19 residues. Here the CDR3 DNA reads TGCGCCAGCAGCTTGGCTGTGGTCTCGGGGGGCGAATCTACCGATACGCAGTATTTT. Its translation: CASSLAVVSGGESTDTQYF.

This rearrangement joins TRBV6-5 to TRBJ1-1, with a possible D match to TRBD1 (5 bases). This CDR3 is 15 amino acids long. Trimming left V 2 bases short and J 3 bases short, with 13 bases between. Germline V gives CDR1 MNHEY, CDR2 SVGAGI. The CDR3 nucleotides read TGTGCCAGCAGTTACCGTATGGCAGGGTACACTGAAGCTTTCTTT. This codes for CASSYRMAGYTEAFF.

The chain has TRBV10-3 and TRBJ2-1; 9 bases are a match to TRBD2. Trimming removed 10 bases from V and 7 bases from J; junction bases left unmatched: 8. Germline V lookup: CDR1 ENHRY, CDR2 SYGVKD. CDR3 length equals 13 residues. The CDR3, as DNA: TGTGCCACTGGCGGGGGGGCCTCAAATGAGCAGTTCTTC. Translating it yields CATGGGASNEQFF.

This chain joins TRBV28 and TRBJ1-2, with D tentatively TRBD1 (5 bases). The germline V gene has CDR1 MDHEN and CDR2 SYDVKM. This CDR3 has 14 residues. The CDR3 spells CAATAVAGGYGYTF. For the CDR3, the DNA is TGTGCTGCTACGGCGGTCGCGGGGGGCTATGGCTACACCTTC.

Here the CDR3 reads CASSSSDRVYFF. Here the CDR3 DNA reads TGTGCCAGTAGTTCCTCGGACAGGGTTTATTTTTTT. The chain joins TRBV19 to TRBJ1-4, with 8 nucleotides matching TRBD1. V trimming: 5 bases; J trimming: 17 bases; junction bases outside the gene matches: 10. The CDR3 extends over 12 amino acids. The germline V gene has CDR1 LNHDA and CDR2 SQIVND (reference sequence).

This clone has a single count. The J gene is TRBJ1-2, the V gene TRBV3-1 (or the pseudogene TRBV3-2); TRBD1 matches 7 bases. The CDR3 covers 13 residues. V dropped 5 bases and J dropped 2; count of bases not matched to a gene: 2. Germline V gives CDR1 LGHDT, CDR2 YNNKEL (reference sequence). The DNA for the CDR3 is TGTGCCAGCAGCTTACAGGGGAACTATGGCTACACCTTC. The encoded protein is CASSLQGNYGYTF.

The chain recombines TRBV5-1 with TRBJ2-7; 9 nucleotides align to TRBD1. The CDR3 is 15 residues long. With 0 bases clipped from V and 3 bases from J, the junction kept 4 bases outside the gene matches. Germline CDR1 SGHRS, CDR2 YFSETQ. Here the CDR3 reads CASSLDTGGFYEQYF. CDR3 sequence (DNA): TGCGCCAGCAGCTTGGATACAGGGGGCTTCTACGAGCAGTACTTC.

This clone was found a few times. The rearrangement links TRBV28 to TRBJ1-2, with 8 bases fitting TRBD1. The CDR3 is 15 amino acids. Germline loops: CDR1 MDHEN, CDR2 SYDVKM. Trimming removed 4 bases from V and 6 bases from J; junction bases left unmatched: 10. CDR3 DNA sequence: TGTGCCAGCAGTTCTAATGGACAGGGAATGGATGGCTACACCTTC. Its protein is CASSSNGQGMDGYTF.